This TCR beta chain is drawn from a study of blood T cell repertoires in COVID-19. Turning to the study itself: T cells, B-cell-depleted T cells, or PBMCs supplied cDNA or gDNA.

Germline V gene sequence: CDR1 SGHRS, CDR2 YFSETQ. The CDR3 contains 15 residues. V was clipped by 0 bases and J by 4 bases, with 11 bases between them. The data were produced by immunoSEQ multiplex PCR, yet TCRdb's version contains in-frame clones alone and is incomplete. The sample lists tens of thousands of clones, about 80% occurring once. The chain employs TRBV5-1 and TRBJ2-1; a possible D gene is TRBD2 (5 bases). The sequence came from a woman older than 75 with acute or convalescent COVID-19. The specimen sequenced was peripheral blood. The CDR3 is CASSLAGIHYNEQFF. The CDR3 coding sequence is TGCGCCAGCAGCTTGGCGGGGATTCATTACAATGAGCAGTTCTTC.